A selection of T cell receptor beta chains follows, all from one sample in a study of blood T cell repertoires in COVID-19. TCRdb keeps only in-frame clones here, not all; method: immunoSEQ multiplex PCR. Among about 150,000 clones listed, over 70% were seen once. Sequenced: PBMCs or T cells enriched from blood (not recorded which). All receptors derive from a man aged 70 or older who had been exposed to COVID-19. Each CDR3 is given with its conserved first and last residue. The D gene is left open where the match is weak. Size values are once, few and many counts, or a class for expanded clones, and some rows have none.

V gene,clone size,J gene,D gene,CDR3 DNA,CDR3 protein
TRBV7-2,.,TRBJ1-2,TRBD1,TGTGCCAGCAGCTTAGGGGGGGACAGGGCCATGAATGGCTACACCTTC,CASSLGGDRAMNGYTF
TRBV4-1,.,TRBJ1-5,TRBD1,TGCGCCAGCAGCCCAGGGGGGAGCAATCAGCCCCAGCATTTT,CASSPGGSNQPQHF
TRBV2,.,TRBJ2-7,.,TGTGCCAGCAGATTTGCCCCGCGGGTGCAGTACTTC,CASRFAPRVQYF
TRBV7-9,.,TRBJ2-3,TRBD1,TGTGCCAGCAGCTGGGGACCGGGACAGGGGAGTACAGATACGCAGTATTTT,CASSWGPGQGSTDTQYF
TRBV7-2,once,TRBJ1-5,TRBD1,TGTGCCAGCAGCTTAGGGGGACAGGGGTTGTTCCAGCCCCAGCATTTT,CASSLGGQGLFQPQHF
TRBV5-6,.,TRBJ1-4,TRBD1,TGTGCCAGCAGCTCTAAAGGCAGGGGGCGCATAGCTAATGAAAAACTGTTTTTT,CASSSKGRGRIANEKLFF
TRBV7-9,.,TRBJ2-1,.,TGTGCCAGCAGCCCCGGGGACTCCCGATACAATGAGCAGTTCTTC,CASSPGDSRYNEQFF
TRBV11-2,.,TRBJ2-1,TRBD2,TGTGCCAGCAGTCCCCATTACGGCGGGAGAGTAGATGAGCAGTTCTTC,CASSPHYGGRVDEQFF
TRBV27,few,TRBJ1-1,.,TGTGCCAGCAGGCCCTGGGGGGAGAGCACTGAAGCTTTCTTT,CASRPWGESTEAFF
TRBV19,few,TRBJ2-1,TRBD2,TGTGCCAGTAGTTCCCCCCGGGGTAGCGGGGTCCGGGATGAGCAGTTCTTC,CASSSPRGSGVRDEQFF
TRBV28,.,TRBJ2-1,TRBD2,TGTGCCAGCAACCTTCCTAGGGTCGGGAGGGGGTCCAGTGAGCAGTTCTTC,CASNLPRVGRGSSEQFF
TRBV11-2,once,TRBJ2-2,TRBD1,TGTGCCAGCAGCCCGCGGACAGGGAGTAACGGGGAGCTGTTTTTT,CASSPRTGSNGELFF
TRBV9,.,TRBJ2-2,.,TGTGCCAGCAGCGTACAGGGGACCGGGGAGCTGTTTTTT,CASSVQGTGELFF
TRBV28,.,TRBJ2-7,TRBD1,TGTGCCAGCAGTTCCCCGGGGACAGCTACCTACGAGCAGTACTTC,CASSSPGTATYEQYF
TRBV6-2/TRBV6-3,.,TRBJ1-2,.,TGTGCCAGCAGCCCACCGGATGGCTACACCTTC,CASSPPDGYTF
TRBV2,.,TRBJ2-3,.,TGTGCCAGCAGTTACAGTACAGATACGCAGTATTTT,CASSYSTDTQYF
TRBV5-1,.,TRBJ2-3,TRBD2,TGCGCCAGCAACAGGCGGGCGGGGGTTGGCACAGATACGCAGTATTTT,CASNRRAGVGTDTQYF
TRBV10-3,once,TRBJ1-2,TRBD1,TGTGCCATCAGTTCAACAGGGGGCGCAGAGGCCTATGGCTACACCTTC,CAISSTGGAEAYGYTF
TRBV2,.,TRBJ1-4,.,TGTGTAACGACATGGGGGGTCGGTGAAAAACTGTTTTTT,CVTTWGVGEKLFF
TRBV27,.,TRBJ1-6,.,TGTGCCAGCAGTTTAGGAGGACCGGGAGCTAATAATTCACCCCTCCACTTT,CASSLGGPGANNSPLHF
TRBV5-1,few,TRBJ1-2,TRBD1,TGCGCCAGCAGGGGGACAGGGGGTGCGCGGCCAACTAACTATGGCTACACCTTC,CASRGTGGARPTNYGYTF
TRBV9,.,TRBJ1-4,.,TGTGCCAGCAGCGCCGCTGGAGGGAGGGGGGTAGAAAAACTGTTTTTT,CASSAAGGRGVEKLFF
TRBV4-3,.,TRBJ2-7,.,TGCGCCAGCAGCGCGGTCGGCTACGAGCAGTACTTC,CASSAVGYEQYF
TRBV19,.,TRBJ1-1,.,TGTGCCAGTAGTTCACCGCAGGGTCGAAAAGCTTTCTTT,CASSSPQGRKAFF
TRBV7-2,.,TRBJ2-2,.,TGTGCCAGCAGCTTGGGCAGGGAGGTGGAGCTGTTTTTT,CASSLGREVELFF
TRBV30,.,TRBJ1-2,TRBD1,TGTGCCTGGAGTAGGAGTCGGGGACAGGTCTATGGCTACACCTTC,CAWSRSRGQVYGYTF
TRBV5-1,.,TRBJ2-1,TRBD2,TGCGCCAGCACCCTCGGCGGGAGCGACTTTATCTACAATGAGCAGTTCTTC,CASTLGGSDFIYNEQFF
TRBV7-2,.,TRBJ1-2,.,TGTGCCAGCACCCCTGGACAGCTTAACTATGGCTACACCTTC,CASTPGQLNYGYTF